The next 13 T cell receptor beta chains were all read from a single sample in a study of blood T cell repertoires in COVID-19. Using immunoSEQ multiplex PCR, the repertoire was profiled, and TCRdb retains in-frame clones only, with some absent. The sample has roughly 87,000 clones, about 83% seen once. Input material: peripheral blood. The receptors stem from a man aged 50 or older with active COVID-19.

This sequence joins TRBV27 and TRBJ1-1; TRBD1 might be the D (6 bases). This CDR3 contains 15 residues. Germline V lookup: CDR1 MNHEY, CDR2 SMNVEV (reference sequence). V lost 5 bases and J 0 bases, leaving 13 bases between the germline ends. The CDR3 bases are TGTGCCAGCAGTGCCGCCGGGACATTGAACACTGAAGCTTTCTTT. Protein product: CASSAAGTLNTEAFF.

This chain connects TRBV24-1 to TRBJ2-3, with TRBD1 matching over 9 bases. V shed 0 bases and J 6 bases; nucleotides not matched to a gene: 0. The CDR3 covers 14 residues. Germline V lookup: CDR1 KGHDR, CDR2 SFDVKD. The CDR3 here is CATSDLDRGDTQYF. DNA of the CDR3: TGTGCCACCAGTGATTTGGACAGGGGGGATACGCAGTATTTT.

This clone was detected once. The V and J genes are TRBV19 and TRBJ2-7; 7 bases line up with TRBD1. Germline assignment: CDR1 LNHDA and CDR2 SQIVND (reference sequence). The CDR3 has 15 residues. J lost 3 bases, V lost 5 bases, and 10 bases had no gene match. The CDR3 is CASSVTGVRHYEQYF. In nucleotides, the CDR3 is TGTGCCAGTAGTGTTACAGGGGTGAGACACTACGAGCAGTACTTC.

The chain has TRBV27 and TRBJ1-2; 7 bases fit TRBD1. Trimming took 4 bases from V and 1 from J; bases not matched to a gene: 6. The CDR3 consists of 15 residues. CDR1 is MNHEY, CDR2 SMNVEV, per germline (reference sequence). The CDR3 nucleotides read TGTGCCAGCAGTTCGCGACAGGGTGGTAACTATGGCTACACCTTC. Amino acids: CASSSRQGGNYGYTF.

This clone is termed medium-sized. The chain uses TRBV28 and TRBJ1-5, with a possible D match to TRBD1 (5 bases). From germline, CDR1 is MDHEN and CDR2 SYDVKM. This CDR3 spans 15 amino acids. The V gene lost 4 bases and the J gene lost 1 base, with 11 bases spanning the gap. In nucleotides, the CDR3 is TGTGCCAGCAGTTGGACCCAGGGAAGCAATCAGCCCCAGCATTTT. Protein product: CASSWTQGSNQPQHF.

DNA of the CDR3: TGTGCCAGTAGTATTACGGTCGTTAGCGGGAGCTCAGAGCAGTACTTC. This gives the protein CASSITVVSGSSEQYF. The chain has TRBV19 and TRBJ2-7, with 9 positions matching TRBD2. CDR3 length equals 16 residues. V shed 3 bases, J shed 7 bases, and the junction held 13 bases outside the gene matches. Germline values: CDR1 LNHDA, CDR2 SQIVND (reference sequence).

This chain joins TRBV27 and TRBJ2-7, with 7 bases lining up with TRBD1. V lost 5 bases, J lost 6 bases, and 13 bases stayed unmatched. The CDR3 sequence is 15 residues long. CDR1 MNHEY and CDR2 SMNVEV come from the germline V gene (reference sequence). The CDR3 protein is CASSTSNRGRVEQYF. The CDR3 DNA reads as TGTGCCAGCAGTACCTCGAACAGGGGAAGGGTCGAGCAGTACTTC.

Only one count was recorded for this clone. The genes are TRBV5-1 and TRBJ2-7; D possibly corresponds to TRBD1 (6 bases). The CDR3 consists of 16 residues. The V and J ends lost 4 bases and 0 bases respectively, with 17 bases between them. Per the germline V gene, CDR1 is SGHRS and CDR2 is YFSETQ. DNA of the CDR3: TGCGCCAGCAGCGCCGCGAAGGACAGACTCTCCTACGAGCAGTACTTC. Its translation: CASSAAKDRLSYEQYF.

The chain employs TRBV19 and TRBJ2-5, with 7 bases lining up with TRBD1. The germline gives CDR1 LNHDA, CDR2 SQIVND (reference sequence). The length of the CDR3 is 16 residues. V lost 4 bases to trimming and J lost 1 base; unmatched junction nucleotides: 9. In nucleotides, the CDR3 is TGTGCCAGTAGTACCTACAGGGGAACAGGCCAAGAGACCCAGTACTTC. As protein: CASSTYRGTGQETQYF.

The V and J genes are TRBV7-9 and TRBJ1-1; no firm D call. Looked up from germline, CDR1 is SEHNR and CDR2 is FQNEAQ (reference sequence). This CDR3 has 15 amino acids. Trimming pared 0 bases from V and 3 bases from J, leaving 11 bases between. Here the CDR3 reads CASSLAGSYHTEAFF. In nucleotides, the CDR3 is TGTGCCAGCAGCTTAGCCGGGTCTTACCACACTGAAGCTTTCTTT.

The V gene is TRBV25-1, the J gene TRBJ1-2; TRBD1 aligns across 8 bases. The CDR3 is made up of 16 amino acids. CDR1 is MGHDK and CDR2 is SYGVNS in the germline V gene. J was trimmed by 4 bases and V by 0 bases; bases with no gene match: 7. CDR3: CASSEYGQGGSYGYTF. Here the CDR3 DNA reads TGTGCCAGCAGTGAATATGGACAGGGCGGGAGCTATGGCTACACCTTC.

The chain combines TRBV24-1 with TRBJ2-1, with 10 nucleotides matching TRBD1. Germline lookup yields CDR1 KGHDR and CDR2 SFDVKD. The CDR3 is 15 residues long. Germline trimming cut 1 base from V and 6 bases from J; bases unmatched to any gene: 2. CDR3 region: CATSDFGTGVNEQFF. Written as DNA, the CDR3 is TGTGCCACCAGTGATTTTGGGACAGGGGTCAATGAGCAGTTCTTC.

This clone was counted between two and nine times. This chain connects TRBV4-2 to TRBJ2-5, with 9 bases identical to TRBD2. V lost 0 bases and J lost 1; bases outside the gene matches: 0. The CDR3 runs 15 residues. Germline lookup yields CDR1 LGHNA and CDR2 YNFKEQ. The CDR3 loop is CASSQEREGQETQYF. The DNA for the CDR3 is TGTGCCAGCAGCCAAGAGCGGGAGGGCCAAGAGACCCAGTACTTC.